This record concerns one TCR beta chain sequence. No antigen is known for it. Germline loops: CDR1 SGHTA, CDR2 FQGNSA. There are 15 residues in the CDR3. V was pared by 1 base and J by 6 bases, with 4 bases of the junction left unmatched. The sample is drawn from a study of cytomegalovirus exposure and HLA in healthy donors. Study-level information: Some 85 million unique TCRs, all from HLA-typed donors, were included in an early release of the data. Regarding the study as a whole: There were some public TCRs occurring in many donors, but most TCR sequences were rare. After further analysis at a later stage, roughly 16,000 TCR beta sequences were associated with HLA alleles at 0.05 false discovery rate. A later analysis reportedly found fewer N-insertions in an Asian-associated ancestry cluster than the roughly 670-donor mean.

13 Jbeta primers and 60 Vbeta primers were used for the PCR. Profiling relied on immunoSEQ multiplex PCR, and the TCRdb table lists in-frame clones only, not all of them. The table records about 160,000 clones, around four fifths of them present only once. The sample taken for sequencing was PBMCs. The rearrangement joins TRBV7-2 to TRBJ1-5; TRBD1 matches 9 bases. The receptor's source is a woman between 18 and 29 years old in good health and CMV-seronegative. The CDR3 loop is CASSLEQGASQPQHF. For the CDR3, the DNA is TGTGCCAGCAGCTTAGAACAGGGGGCCAGTCAGCCCCAGCATTTT.